These 13 T cell receptor beta chains were all obtained from the same sample, sequenced in a study of PD-L1 blockade in urothelial cancer. Stated time point: pretreatment peripheral blood. TCRdb's table, derived via immunoSEQ multiplex PCR, lists solely in-frame clones and lacks some. The sample carries about 70,000 clones, 85% to 90% recorded once. The source material was PBMCs, sampled around atezolizumab (anti-PD-L1) treatment. The receptors shown here come from a man in his 70s with urothelial cancer.

J is TRBJ2-3 and V is TRBV28; D is perhaps TRBD2 (5 bases). This CDR3 contains 15 residues. The germline V and J ends were trimmed by 1 base and 3 bases, with 11 bases remaining between them. Germline-derived CDR1 and CDR2 are MDHEN and SYDVKM. CDR3 protein: CASSLLTGKTDTQYF. CDR3 coding DNA: TGTGCCAGCAGTTTATTAACCGGGAAAACAGATACGCAGTATTTT.

The J gene is TRBJ1-4, the V gene TRBV5-1; the D is unclear. The CDR3 has 16 amino acids. V was shortened by 4 bases and J by 0 bases, with 13 bases between the two germline ends. Germline lookup yields CDR1 SGHRS and CDR2 YFSETQ. This chain's CDR3 is CASSPVQHSTNEKLFF. DNA for the CDR3: TGCGCCAGCAGCCCTGTTCAACATTCAACTAATGAAAAACTGTTTTTT.

The CDR3 protein is CASSRVNYGYTF. CDR3 in DNA: TGTGCCAGCAGCCGGGTGAACTATGGCTACACCTTC. The chain carries TRBV28 and TRBJ1-2; no clear D gene. The CDR3 has 12 residues. Germline CDR1 is MDHEN and CDR2 is SYDVKM. Trimming removed 6 bases from V and 2 bases from J, with 7 bases in between.

CDR3 amino acids: CASRPRLGGQEKLFF. The DNA for the CDR3 is TGCGCCAGCAGACCTCGGTTGGGGGGGCAGGAAAAACTGTTTTTT. The V call is TRBV4-1, the J call TRBJ1-4, with D maybe TRBD1 (6 bases). The CDR3 loop spans 15 amino acids. V lost 6 bases to trimming and J lost 8 bases, with 19 bases between them. From germline, CDR1 is MGHRA and CDR2 YSYEKL.

This clone was recorded a few times. The CDR3: CASRAAFSGRDEQYF. The CDR3 DNA reads TGTGCCAGCAGGGCCGCCTTCAGCGGGAGAGACGAGCAGTACTTC. The genes are TRBV2 and TRBJ2-7; 8 bases are a match to TRBD2. The CDR3 covers 15 residues. Trimming removed 6 bases from V and 5 bases from J; junction bases left unmatched: 12. The V gene's germline CDR1 is SNHLY and CDR2 FYNNEI.

The rearrangement joins TRBV6-1 to TRBJ2-3, with 8 bases fitting TRBD2. V lost 5 bases, J lost 4 bases, and 11 bases stayed unmatched. The CDR3 contains 16 residues. CDR1 is MNHNS and CDR2 is SASEGT in the germline V gene. DNA for the CDR3: TGTGCCAGCAGTCAAGGACTAGCCTCAAACGCAGATACGCAGTATTTT. As protein: CASSQGLASNADTQYF.

This chain uses TRBV29-1 with TRBJ2-5; weak D call: TRBD2 (6 bases). The CDR3 has 14 residues. V gave up 3 bases and J gave up 5 bases, with 16 bases separating them. Germline CDR1 is SQVTM and CDR2 is ANQGSEA. The CDR3 DNA follows: TGCAGCGTTGACCCAGGGACTTTGGGGGAGACCCAGTACTTC. Its translation: CSVDPGTLGETQYF.

The J gene is TRBJ2-7, the V gene TRBV19, with D possibly TRBD2 on 5 matching bases. The V end lost 5 bases, the J end lost 2 bases, and 10 bases lay between the germline ends. The CDR3 contains 13 residues. Germline CDR1 LNHDA, CDR2 SQIVND (reference sequence). CDR3: CASSGPSPYEQYF. The CDR3 nucleotides are TGTGCCAGTAGTGGGCCTAGCCCCTACGAGCAGTACTTC.

This clone has only a few counts. The J gene is TRBJ1-1, the V gene TRBV21-1; the tabulated D call, TRBD1, remains unverified against the DNA. TRBV21-1 is a documented pseudogene. The CDR3 spans 14 residues. CDR3 protein: CASSTRDRVVRAFF. The CDR3 DNA reads as TGTGCCAGCAGCACCCGGGACAGGGTGGTTAGAGCTTTCTTT.

This clone was counted a single time. V is TRBV28 and J is TRBJ1-4, with 7 bases matching TRBD1. With V trimmed by 8 bases and J by 8 bases, 8 bases remained unmatched. The V gene's germline CDR1 is MDHEN and CDR2 SYDVKM. The CDR3 contains 13 residues. CDR3 coding DNA: TGTGCCAGCTATGACAGGGTCAGAGAAAAACTGTTTTTT. Translation gives CASYDRVREKLFF.

The J gene is TRBJ2-7, the V gene TRBV10-3, with 7 bases matching TRBD1. Germline CDR1 is ENHRY and CDR2 is SYGVKD. With 5 bases clipped from V and 0 bases from J, the junction kept 7 bases outside the gene matches. CDR3 length equals 15 residues. Written as DNA, the CDR3 is TGTGCCATCAGTCCACTGGGGACAGCCTCCTACGAGCAGTACTTC. Translated, it gives CAISPLGTASYEQYF.

The sample holds one count of this clone. J is TRBJ2-1 and V is TRBV10-2, with TRBD2 identical over 8 bases. The CDR3 runs 17 residues. The V gene end was trimmed by 6 bases and the J gene end by 4 bases; junction bases not matched to a gene: 14. Germline-derived CDR1 and CDR2 are WSHSY and SAAADI. CDR3 loop: CASRGGGSGGVYNEQFF. CDR3 coding DNA: TGCGCCAGCAGGGGGGGAGGGTCGGGAGGGGTTTACAATGAGCAGTTCTTC.

This sequence joins TRBV7-2 and TRBJ2-1; 14 bases map to TRBD2. This CDR3 is built from 16 residues. CDR1 and CDR2 from the germline V gene are SGHTA and FQGNSA. Trimming took 5 bases from V and 8 from J; bases not matched to a gene: 8. The DNA for the CDR3 is TGTGCCAGCAGCCCCGGACTAGCGGGAGGTATCCATGAGCAGTTCTTC. Its protein is CASSPGLAGGIHEQFF.